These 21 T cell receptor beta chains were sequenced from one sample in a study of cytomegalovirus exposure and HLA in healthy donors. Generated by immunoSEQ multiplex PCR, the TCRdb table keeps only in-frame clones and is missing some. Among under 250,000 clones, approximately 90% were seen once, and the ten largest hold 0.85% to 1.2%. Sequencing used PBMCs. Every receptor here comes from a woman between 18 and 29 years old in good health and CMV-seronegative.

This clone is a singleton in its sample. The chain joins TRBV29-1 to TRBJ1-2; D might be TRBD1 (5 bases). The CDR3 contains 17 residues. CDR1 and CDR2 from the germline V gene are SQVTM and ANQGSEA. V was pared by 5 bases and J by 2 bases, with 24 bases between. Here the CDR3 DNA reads TGCAGCGTTCTCGACAGCCCATTTTTAAAGATAAACTATGGCTACACCTTC. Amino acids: CSVLDSPFLKINYGYTF. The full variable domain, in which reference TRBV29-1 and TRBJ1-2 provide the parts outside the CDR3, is SAVISQKPSRDICQRGTSLTIQCQVDSQVTMMFWYRQQPGQSLTLIATANQGSEATYESGFVIDKFPISRPNLTFSTLTVSNMSPEDSSIYLCSVLDSPFLKINYGYTFGSGTRLTVV.

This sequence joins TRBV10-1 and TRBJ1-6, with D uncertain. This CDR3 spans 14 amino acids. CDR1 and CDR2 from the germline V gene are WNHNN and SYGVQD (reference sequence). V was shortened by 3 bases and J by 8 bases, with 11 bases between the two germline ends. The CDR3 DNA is TGCGCCAGCAGTGAAGCGGGTAGGGATTCACCCCTCCACTTT. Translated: CASSEAGRDSPLHF.

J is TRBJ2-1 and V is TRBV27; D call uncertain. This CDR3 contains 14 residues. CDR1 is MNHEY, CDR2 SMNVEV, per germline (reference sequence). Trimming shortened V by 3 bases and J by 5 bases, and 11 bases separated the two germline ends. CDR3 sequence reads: CASSFSLVNNEQFF. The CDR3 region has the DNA TGTGCCAGCAGTTTTTCTCTAGTTAACAATGAGCAGTTCTTC.

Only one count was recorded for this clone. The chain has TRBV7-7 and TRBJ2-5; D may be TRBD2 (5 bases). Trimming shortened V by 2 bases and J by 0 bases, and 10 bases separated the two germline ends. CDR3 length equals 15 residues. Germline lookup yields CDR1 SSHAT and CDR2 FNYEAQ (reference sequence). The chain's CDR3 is CASSLSGKHQETQYF. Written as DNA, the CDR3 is TGTGCCAGCAGCTTATCGGGAAAGCACCAAGAGACCCAGTACTTC.

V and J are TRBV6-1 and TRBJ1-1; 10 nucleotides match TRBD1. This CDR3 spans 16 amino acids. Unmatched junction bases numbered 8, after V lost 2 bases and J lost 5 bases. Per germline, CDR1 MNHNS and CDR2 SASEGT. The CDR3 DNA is TGTGCCAGCAGTGAATGGGGACAGGGGATGGGGACTGAAGCTTTCTTT. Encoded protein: CASSEWGQGMGTEAFF.

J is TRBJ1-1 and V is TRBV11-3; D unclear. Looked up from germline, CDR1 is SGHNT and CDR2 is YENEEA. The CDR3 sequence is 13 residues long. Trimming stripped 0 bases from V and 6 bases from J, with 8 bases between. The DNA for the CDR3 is TGTGCCAGCAGCTTAGATGGAACAGCTGAAGCTTTCTTT. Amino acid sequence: CASSLDGTAEAFF.

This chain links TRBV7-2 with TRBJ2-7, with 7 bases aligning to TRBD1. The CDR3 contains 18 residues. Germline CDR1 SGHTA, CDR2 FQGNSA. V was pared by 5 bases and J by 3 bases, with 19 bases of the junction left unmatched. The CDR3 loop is CASSRRQGARHTNYEQYF. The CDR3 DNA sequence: TGTGCCAGCAGCCGTCGACAGGGTGCCCGACACACGAACTACGAGCAGTACTTC.

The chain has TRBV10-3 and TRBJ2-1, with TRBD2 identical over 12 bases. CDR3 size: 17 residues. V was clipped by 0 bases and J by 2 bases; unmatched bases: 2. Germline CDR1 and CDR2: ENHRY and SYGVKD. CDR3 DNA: TGTGCCATCAGTGAGTCGACTAGCGGGAGCACCTACAATGAGCAGTTCTTC. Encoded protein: CAISESTSGSTYNEQFF.

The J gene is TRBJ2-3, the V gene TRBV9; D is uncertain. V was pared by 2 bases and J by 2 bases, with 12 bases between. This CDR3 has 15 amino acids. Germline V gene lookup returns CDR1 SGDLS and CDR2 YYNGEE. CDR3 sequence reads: CASSVISSVTDTQYF. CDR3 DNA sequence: TGTGCCAGCAGCGTCATTAGCTCTGTCACAGATACGCAGTATTTT.

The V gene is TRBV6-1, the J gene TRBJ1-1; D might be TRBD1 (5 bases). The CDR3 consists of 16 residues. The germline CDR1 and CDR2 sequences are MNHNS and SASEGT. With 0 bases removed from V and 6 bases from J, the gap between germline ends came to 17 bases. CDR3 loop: CASSEALRGGNAEAFF. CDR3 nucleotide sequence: TGTGCCAGCAGTGAAGCGCTTCGGGGGGGGAATGCTGAAGCTTTCTTT.

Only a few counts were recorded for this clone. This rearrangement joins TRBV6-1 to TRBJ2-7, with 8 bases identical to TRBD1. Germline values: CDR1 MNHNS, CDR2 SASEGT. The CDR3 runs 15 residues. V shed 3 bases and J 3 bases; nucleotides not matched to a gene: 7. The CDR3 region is CASSDGSGGVYEQYF. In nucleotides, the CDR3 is TGTGCCAGCAGTGATGGATCAGGGGGCGTCTACGAGCAGTACTTC.

The CDR3 coding sequence is TGTGCCAGCAGCCCACGAGGGGGCGAGACCCAGTACTTC. It encodes CASSPRGGETQYF. V usage is TRBV4-2 and J usage is TRBJ2-5, with TRBD1 matching 7 bases. CDR3 length: 13 amino acids. V lost 4 bases to trimming and J lost 5 bases; unmatched junction nucleotides: 4. Germline V gene sequence: CDR1 LGHNA, CDR2 YNFKEQ.

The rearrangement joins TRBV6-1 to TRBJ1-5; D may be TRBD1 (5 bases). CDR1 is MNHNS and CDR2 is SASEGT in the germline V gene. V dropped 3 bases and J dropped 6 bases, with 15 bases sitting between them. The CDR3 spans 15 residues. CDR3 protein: CASSERRGGAQPQHF. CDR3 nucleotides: TGTGCCAGCAGTGAGAGAAGGGGTGGCGCTCAGCCCCAGCATTTT.

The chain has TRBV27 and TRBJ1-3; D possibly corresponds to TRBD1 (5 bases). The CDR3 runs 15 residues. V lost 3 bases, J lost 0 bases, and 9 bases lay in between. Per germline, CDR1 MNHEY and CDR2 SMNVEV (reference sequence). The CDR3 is CASSFTRDSGNTIYF. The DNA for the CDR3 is TGTGCCAGCAGTTTCACCAGGGACTCTGGAAACACCATATATTTT.

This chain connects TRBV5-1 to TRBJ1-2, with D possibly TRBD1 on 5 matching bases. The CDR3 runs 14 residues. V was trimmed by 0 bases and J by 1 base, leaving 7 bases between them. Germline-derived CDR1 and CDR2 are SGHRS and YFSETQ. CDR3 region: CASSLEGNNYGYTF. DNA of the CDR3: TGCGCCAGCAGCTTGGAGGGGAATAACTATGGCTACACCTTC. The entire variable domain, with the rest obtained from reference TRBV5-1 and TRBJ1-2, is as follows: KAGVTQTPRYLIKTRGQQVTLSCSPISGHRSVSWYQQTPGQGLQFLFEYFSETQRNKGNFPGRFSGRQFSNSRSEMNVSTLELGDSALYLCASSLEGNNYGYTFGSGTRLTVV.

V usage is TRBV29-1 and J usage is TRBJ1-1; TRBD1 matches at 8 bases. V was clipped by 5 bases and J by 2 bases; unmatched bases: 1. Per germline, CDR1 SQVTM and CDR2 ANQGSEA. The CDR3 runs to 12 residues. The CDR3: CSVSGGNTEAFF. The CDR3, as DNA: TGCAGCGTTTCAGGGGGCAACACTGAAGCTTTCTTT.

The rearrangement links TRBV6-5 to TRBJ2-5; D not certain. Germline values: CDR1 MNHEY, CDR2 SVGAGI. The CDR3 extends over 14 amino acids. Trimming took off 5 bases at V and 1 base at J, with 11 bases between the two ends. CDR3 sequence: CASSREASQETQYF. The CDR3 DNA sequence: TGTGCCAGCAGTAGAGAGGCGAGCCAAGAGACCCAGTACTTC.

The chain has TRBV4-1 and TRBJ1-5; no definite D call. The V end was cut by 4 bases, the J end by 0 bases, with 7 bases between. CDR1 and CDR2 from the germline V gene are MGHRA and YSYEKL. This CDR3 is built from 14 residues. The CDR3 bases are TGCGCCAGCAGCCCGGGGAATAGCAATCAGCCCCAGCATTTT. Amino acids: CASSPGNSNQPQHF.

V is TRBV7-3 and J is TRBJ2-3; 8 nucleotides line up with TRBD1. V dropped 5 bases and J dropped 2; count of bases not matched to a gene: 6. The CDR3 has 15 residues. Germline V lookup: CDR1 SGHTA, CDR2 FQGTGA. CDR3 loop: CASSHGQGSTDTQYF. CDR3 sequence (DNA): TGTGCCAGCAGCCACGGACAGGGTTCCACAGATACGCAGTATTTT. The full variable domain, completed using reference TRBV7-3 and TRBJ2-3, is GAGVSQTPSNKVTEKGKYVELRCDPISGHTALYWYRQSLGQGPEFLIYFQGTGAADDSGLPNDRFFAVRPEGSVSTLKIQRTERGDSAVYLCASSHGQGSTDTQYFGPGTRLTVL.

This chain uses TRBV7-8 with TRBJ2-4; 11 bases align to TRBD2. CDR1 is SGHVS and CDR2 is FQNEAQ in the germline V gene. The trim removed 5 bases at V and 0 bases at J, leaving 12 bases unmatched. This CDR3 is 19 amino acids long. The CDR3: CASSVLLAGELLAKNIQYF. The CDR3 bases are TGTGCCAGCAGCGTTCTACTAGCGGGAGAACTACTAGCCAAAAACATTCAGTACTTC.

CDR3 in amino acids: CASSRDRGNQPQHF. DNA for the CDR3: TGTGCCAGCAGCCGGGACAGGGGAAATCAGCCCCAGCATTTT. V gene TRBV2 combines with J gene TRBJ1-5; 10 nucleotides line up with TRBD1. The germline V gene encodes CDR1 SNHLY and CDR2 FYNNEI. The CDR3 runs 14 residues. V trimming: 6 bases; J trimming: 4 bases; junction bases outside the gene matches: 3.